This entry lists 15 T cell receptor beta chains sequenced from one sample in a study of GPR56 and killer-like receptors on CD4 memory cells. TCRdb re-called the reads and catalogs CDR3 proteins one per entry, DNA excluded. The sample data list around 2,400 distinct CDR3 sequences. Cells were FACS-enriched into one of five CD4+ populations defined by killer cell lectin-like receptor and GPR56 expression. Sequencing was performed on memory CD4+ T cells from blood. Receptors originate from a human donor in good health.

The CDR3 sequence is CASSRVQGKDTQYF. The chain couples TRBV6-5 to TRBJ2-3; with no DNA, the TCRdb D assignment of TRBD1 cannot be verified. Germline CDR1 reads MNHEY; CDR2 reads SVGAGI. This CDR3 is 14 amino acids long.

This clonotype shows up as medium-sized by frequency. V and J are TRBV6-2 or TRBV6-3 and TRBJ2-7; checking the TCRdb D call of TRBD1 is not possible without DNA. The CDR3 runs to 15 residues. Germline CDR1 reads MNHEY; CDR2 reads SVGEGT. CDR3 region: CASMRRQGGAYEQYF.

The chain links TRBV30 to TRBJ1-4; the D gene TCRdb calls, TRBD1, cannot be checked with no DNA. The germline V gene has CDR1 GTSNPN and CDR2 SVGIG (reference sequence). This CDR3 region has 13 residues. This chain's CDR3 is CAWSRDSNEKLFF. The full variable domain, rest sourced from reference TRBV30 and TRBJ1-4, is SQTIHQWPATLVQPVGSPLSLECTVEGTSNPNLYWYRQAAGRGLQLLFYSVGIGQISSEVPQNLSASRPQDRQFILSSKKLLLSDSGFYLCAWSRDSNEKLFFGSGTQLSVL.

The chain employs TRBV4-2 and TRBJ1-5; with no DNA, the TCRdb D assignment of TRBD1 cannot be verified. The CDR3 contains 15 residues. The germline V gene has CDR1 LGHNA and CDR2 YNFKEQ. CDR3 protein: CASSQGTAEDQPQHF.

This clonotype is classed as medium-sized by frequency. The chain employs TRBV19 and TRBJ2-7; the D call from TCRdb, TRBD1, cannot be confirmed without DNA. Germline CDR1 and CDR2: LNHDA and SQIVND (reference sequence). The CDR3 is 15 amino acids. The CDR3 here is CASSIGGDTSYEQYF.

This clonotype is labeled medium-sized based on frequency. The chain is built from TRBV6-5 and TRBJ1-3; TCRdb's D gene call, TRBD1, goes unchecked for lack of DNA. Germline V CDR1 and CDR2: MNHEY, SVGAGI. This CDR3 is built from 16 residues. The CDR3 loop is CASSYSGRGSGDTIYF.

This chain uses TRBV7-9 with TRBJ1-6. The length of the CDR3 is 13 residues. From germline, CDR1 is SEHNR and CDR2 FQNEAQ (reference sequence). The CDR3 here is CASSLGTQSPLHF.

The chain is built from TRBV20-1 and TRBJ2-5; lacking DNA, the TRBD2 call made by TCRdb goes unchecked. CDR1 is DFQATT, CDR2 SNEGSKA, per germline (reference sequence). The CDR3 loop spans 16 amino acids. This CDR3 reads CSASSVALGFQETQYF.

This clonotype is medium-sized by frequency. This chain uses TRBV19 with TRBJ1-5; TCRdb returns TRBD1, unconfirmable since there is no DNA. The V gene's germline CDR1 is LNHDA and CDR2 SQIVND (reference sequence). The CDR3 is 14 residues long. CDR3 loop: CARTGGCRNQPQHF.

The rearrangement uses TRBV18 and TRBJ1-5; no DNA is available, so the TRBD1 call from TCRdb remains unchecked. The CDR3 is 15 residues long. Germline V lookup: CDR1 KGHSH, CDR2 LQKENI. The CDR3 is CASSPRGEITQPQHF.

Judged by frequency, this clonotype is medium-sized. The CDR3 here is CASRIGQGRNYGYTF. The rearrangement uses TRBV12-3 or TRBV12-4 and TRBJ1-2; as DNA is missing, the TRBD1 call by TCRdb cannot be tested. The CDR3 runs to 15 residues.

This clonotype is medium-sized by frequency. The rearrangement links TRBV30 to TRBJ2-7; TCRdb proposes TRBD2, but this gene call is untestable without DNA. The germline CDR1 and CDR2 sequences are GTSNPN and SVGIG (reference sequence). The CDR3 spans 12 residues. The CDR3: CAWRTRAYEQYF.

The chain couples TRBV6-5 to TRBJ2-7; TCRdb names TRBD1, which stays unverified in the absence of DNA. Germline V gene data show CDR1 as MNHEY and CDR2 as SVGAGI. This CDR3 has 16 residues. This chain's CDR3 is CASSYSPGTPLYEQYF.

This chain connects TRBV6-2 or TRBV6-3 to TRBJ1-2; TCRdb's D call, TRBD1, is unchecked because there is no DNA. CDR3 length: 13 amino acids. Per the germline V gene, CDR1 is MNHEY and CDR2 is SVGEGT. The CDR3 sequence: CASRRGQGKGYTF.

The V gene is TRBV20-1, the J gene TRBJ2-5; without DNA, the TCRdb call of TRBD2 cannot be checked. The CDR3 spans 14 residues. Germline V CDR1 and CDR2: DFQATT, SNEGSKA (reference sequence). This CDR3 is CSARGTSGIETQYF.